A selection of T cell receptor beta chains follows, all from one sample in a study of Ad26.COV2.S vaccination and SARS-CoV-2 variants. Libraries were prepared by immunoSEQ multiplex PCR; TCRdb keeps only in-frame clonotypes and omits some of them. Of some 480,000 clones in the sample, roughly nine tenths were seen once. The input for sequencing was peripheral blood, taken in a trial of Ad26.COV2.S vaccine versus placebo. These receptors were collected from a person aged 18-60 years who received the Ad26.COV2.S COVID-19 vaccine or a placebo. Both conserved end residues are part of each CDR3. D genes are given only for firm matches. Expanded clones get a size class; other rows say once, few or many, or leave the size out.

d_gene	abundance	v_gene	len	j_gene	CDR3aa	CDR3nt
.	.	TRBV19	15	TRBJ2-5	CASSTGSGSQETQYF	TGTGCCAGTAGTACCGGGTCAGGATCGCAAGAGACCCAGTACTTC
TRBD2	.	TRBV18	18	TRBJ2-6	CASSRLAGPSSGANVLTF	TGTGCCAGCTCACGGCTAGCGGGGCCCTCCTCTGGGGCCAACGTCCTGACTTTC
TRBD1	.	TRBV6-6	15	TRBJ1-1	CASSYSRGQGTEAFF	TGTGCCAGCAGTTACTCGCGGGGACAGGGGACTGAAGCTTTCTTT
.	.	TRBV27	17	TRBJ1-2	CASSTRGGLNGVYGYTF	TGTGCCAGCAGTACCCGGGGGGGGCTAAACGGGGTGTATGGCTACACCTTC
TRBD1	.	TRBV11-2	14	TRBJ1-3	CASSPTGTGNTIYF	TGTGCCAGCAGCCCGACAGGGACCGGAAACACCATATATTTT
.	.	TRBV18	14	TRBJ1-2	CASSPPAQPEGYTF	TGTGCCAGCTCACCACCGGCCCAACCGGAGGGCTACACCTTC
TRBD1	.	TRBV7-2	15	TRBJ2-7	CASSRQGAASYEQYF	TGTGCCAGCAGCAGACAGGGGGCGGCGTCCTACGAGCAGTACTTC
.	.	TRBV28	11	TRBJ2-5	CASSLQETQYF	TGTGCCAGCAGTCTCCAAGAGACCCAGTACTTC
.	.	TRBV7-2	14	TRBJ1-1	CASSLFQGNSEAFF	TGTGCCAGCAGCTTGTTCCAGGGTAACTCTGAAGCTTTCTTT
.	.	TRBV27	12	TRBJ2-5	CASSRGGETQYF	TGTGCCAGCAGTAGGGGGGGGGAGACCCAGTACTTC
.	.	TRBV20-1	11	TRBJ1-1	CSAARGGLAFF	TGCAGTGCAGCCCGGGGGGGGCTAGCTTTCTTT
.	.	TRBV6-5	12	TRBJ1-5	CASSIVYQPQHF	TGTGCCAGCAGTATAGTCTATCAGCCCCAGCATTTT
.	few	TRBV5-4	12	TRBJ1-2	CASSFGGGGYTF	TGTGCCAGCAGCTTTGGTGGGGGTGGCTACACCTTC
TRBD1	.	TRBV19	14	TRBJ1-2	CASSTHRTGDGYTF	TGTGCCAGTAGTACCCACAGGACAGGGGATGGCTACACCTTC
.	.	TRBV27	13	TRBJ2-2	CASKVSNTGELFF	TGTGCCAGCAAAGTATCGAACACCGGGGAGCTGTTTTTT
.	.	TRBV28	12	TRBJ2-7	CASSPWLREQYF	TGTGCCAGCAGTCCCTGGTTGCGCGAGCAGTACTTC
.	.	TRBV5-4	15	TRBJ2-1	CASSLGWQGYNEQFF	TGTGCCAGCAGCTTGGGATGGCAGGGGTACAATGAGCAGTTCTTC
.	.	TRBV5-1	16	TRBJ1-5	CASSLGQPGGNQPQHF	TGCGCCAGCAGCTTGGGGCAGCCTGGGGGCAATCAGCCCCAGCATTTT
TRBD2	.	TRBV5-8	16	TRBJ2-7	CASSLAMREGVHEQYF	TGTGCCAGCAGCTTGGCCATGCGGGAGGGAGTCCACGAGCAGTACTTC
.	.	TRBV6-2/TRBV6-3	17	TRBJ1-4	CASSFWAPVATNEKLFF	TGTGCCAGCAGTTTTTGGGCTCCGGTGGCAACTAATGAAAAACTGTTTTTT
TRBD1	.	TRBV29-1	14	TRBJ1-2	CSASTGTGVGGYTF	TGCAGCGCCTCAACCGGGACAGGGGTAGGTGGCTACACCTTC
.	.	TRBV7-9	14	TRBJ1-3	CASSLEFSGNTIYF	TGTGCCAGCAGCTTAGAATTTTCCGGAAACACCATATATTTT
TRBD2	.	TRBV7-3	15	TRBJ2-1	CASSSTSGRAGEQFF	TGTGCCAGCAGCTCCACTAGCGGGAGGGCGGGTGAGCAGTTCTTC
TRBD1	.	TRBV7-9	14	TRBJ1-6	CASSLGTGKSPLHF	TGTGCCAGCAGCTTAGGGACAGGGAAATCACCCCTCCACTTT
TRBD1	.	TRBV9	14	TRBJ2-7	CASSVTGDPYEQYF	TGTGCCAGCAGCGTGACAGGGGATCCCTACGAGCAGTACTTC
TRBD1	once	TRBV15	13	TRBJ1-1	CATSGTANIEAFF	TGTGCCACCAGCGGGACAGCCAACATTGAAGCTTTCTTT
.	.	TRBV30	12	TRBJ2-3	CAWSPTDTVEYF	TGTGCCTGGAGCCCTACAGACACGGTCGAGTATTTT
.	.	TRBV4-3	14	TRBJ1-2	CASSQGPTAYGYTF	TGCGCCAGCAGCCAAGGACCCACGGCGTATGGCTACACCTTC
TRBD2	.	TRBV19	18	TRBJ2-3	CASSIDGAASGLSDTQYF	TGTGCCAGTAGTATAGATGGGGCGGCTAGCGGGTTATCAGATACGCAGTATTTT
.	once	TRBV27	15	TRBJ2-7	CASSLSSVGHYEQYF	TGTGCCAGCAGTTTAAGCTCGGTAGGACACTACGAGCAGTACTTC
.	.	TRBV5-6	18	TRBJ2-6	CASSWVQGPLSGANVLTF	TGTGCCAGCAGCTGGGTACAGGGACCCCTCTCTGGGGCCAACGTCCTGACTTTC
.	.	TRBV6-2/TRBV6-3	13	TRBJ1-5	CASSLGVYQPQHF	TGTGCCAGCAGTTTAGGCGTCTATCAGCCCCAGCATTTT
TRBD1	.	TRBV7-2	15	TRBJ2-1	CASSLTGTGFNEQFF	TGTGCCAGCAGCCTCACCGGGACAGGGTTCAATGAGCAGTTCTTC
TRBD1	.	TRBV19	11	TRBJ1-2	CATRQGGGYTF	TGTGCCACCCGACAGGGGGGTGGCTACACCTTC
TRBD2	.	TRBV7-2	14	TRBJ2-7	CASSPQAGAYEQYF	TGTGCCAGCAGCCCTCAAGCGGGAGCCTACGAGCAGTACTTC
TRBD1	.	TRBV11-2	15	TRBJ2-3	CASSWGTGGAGTQYF	TGTGCCAGCAGCTGGGGGACAGGGGGCGCCGGGACGCAGTATTTT
TRBD2	.	TRBV27	20	TRBJ2-6	CASSLWPAGVGNSGANVLTF	TGTGCCAGCAGTTTATGGCCAGCGGGAGTGGGTAACTCTGGGGCCAACGTCCTGACTTTC
TRBD1	few	TRBV6-6	13	TRBJ1-2	CASSTRTGWGYTF	TGTGCCAGCAGTACCCGGACAGGGTGGGGCTACACCTTC
.	.	TRBV18	15	TRBJ1-4	CASSRGRGDYEKLFF	TGTGCCAGCTCACGGGGCAGGGGTGATTATGAAAAACTGTTTTTT
TRBD1	.	TRBV14	15	TRBJ1-1	CASSLRTGRTTEAFF	TGTGCCAGCAGCCTCAGGACAGGGAGAACGACTGAAGCTTTCTTT
TRBD1	many	TRBV7-2	17	TRBJ1-4	CASSSPGQGATNEKLFF	TGTGCCAGCAGCTCCCCGGGACAGGGGGCGACTAATGAAAAACTGTTTTTT
.	.	TRBV11-2	15	TRBJ1-5	CASSLVAGNNQPQHF	TGTGCCAGCAGCTTAGTGGCCGGCAACAATCAGCCCCAGCATTTT
TRBD2	.	TRBV30	10	TRBJ2-5	CARGGETQYF	TGTGCCCGGGGGGGGGAGACCCAGTACTTC
.	.	TRBV6-5	15	TRBJ2-1	CASSPSGSTYNEQFF	TGTGCCAGCAGTCCTTCAGGTAGTACCTACAATGAGCAGTTCTTC
TRBD1	.	TRBV6-5	15	TRBJ1-2	CASRTRRQGPYGYTF	TGTGCCAGCAGAACTAGGAGACAGGGTCCCTATGGCTACACCTTC
TRBD1	.	TRBV28	17	TRBJ1-1	CASSLIRQGGSNTEAFF	TGTGCCAGCAGTTTGATTCGGCAGGGGGGGTCGAACACTGAAGCTTTCTTT
TRBD1	.	TRBV5-4	16	TRBJ2-3	CASSLKTGASTDTQYF	TGTGCCAGCAGCTTGAAAACAGGGGCTTCCACAGATACGCAGTATTTT
.	.	TRBV30	14	TRBJ2-1	CAWRYTNSYNEQFF	TGTGCCTGGAGGTACACGAACAGCTACAATGAGCAGTTCTTC
.	.	TRBV28	14	TRBJ1-2	CASSLAPGADGYTF	TGTGCCAGCAGTTTAGCGCCCGGGGCAGATGGCTACACCTTC
.	once	TRBV4-3	15	TRBJ1-4	CASSQAISGREKLFF	TGCGCCAGCAGCCAAGCTATCTCGGGTAGGGAAAAACTGTTTTTT
.	.	TRBV27	15	TRBJ2-1	CASSYLPIENNEQFF	TGTGCCAGCAGTTATCTTCCTATTGAGAACAATGAGCAGTTCTTC
.	.	TRBV6-5	13	TRBJ2-7	CASSLGRLGEQYF	TGTGCCAGCAGTCTCGGACGTTTGGGCGAGCAGTACTTC
.	.	TRBV6-5	14	TRBJ1-4	CASTTHRVSEKLFF	TGTGCCAGCACTACTCACAGGGTTAGCGAAAAACTGTTTTTT